This T cell receptor (beta chain) was recorded in a study of T-cell memory formation after mild COVID-19. Findings and caveats of the study: CD4+ bias marked clones expanding day 15 to 37, unlike balanced contracting clones. Mostly located in CM and EM were contracting CD4+ clones, with contracting CD8+ clones located in EMRA.

This clonotype was recorded a few times. Its cognate antigen is unknown. V trimming: 5 bases; J trimming: 8 bases; junction bases outside the gene matches: 17. Per the germline V gene, CDR1 is DFQATT and CDR2 is SNEGSKA (reference sequence). The CDR3 runs 17 residues. One entry per CDR3 protein results from TCRdb running MiXCR on the 5' RACE reads. The profile shows around 82,000 distinct CDR3 sequences, around 13% of them singletons. The sample consisted of PBMCs or a T cell subset sorted from them (not recorded which). The clonotype originates from a man between 18 and 29 years old who had mild COVID-19 (a few samples of this study predate the infection). Cell type and time point are not known. This chain links TRBV20-1 with TRBJ2-1; 11 positions match TRBD1. DNA for the CDR3: TGCAGTGCTCCCCACTCGCGGGGGGGACAGGGGGTGTATGAGCAGTTCTTC. Translation gives CSAPHSRGGQGVYEQFF.